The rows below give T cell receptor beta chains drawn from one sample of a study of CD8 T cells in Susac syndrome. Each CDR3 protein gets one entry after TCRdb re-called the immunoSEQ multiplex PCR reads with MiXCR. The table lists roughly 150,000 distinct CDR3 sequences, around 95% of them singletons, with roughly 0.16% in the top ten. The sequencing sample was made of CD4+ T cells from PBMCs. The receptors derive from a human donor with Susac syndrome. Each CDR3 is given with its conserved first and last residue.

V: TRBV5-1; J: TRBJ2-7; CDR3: CASSLRSGQTIYEQYF
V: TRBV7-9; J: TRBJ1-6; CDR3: CASAGNSPLHF
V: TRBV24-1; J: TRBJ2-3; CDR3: CATSDGGGPSSDTQYF
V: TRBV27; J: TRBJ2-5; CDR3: CASSLYGQGTRETQYF
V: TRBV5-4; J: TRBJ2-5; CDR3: CASSLSSPQETQYF
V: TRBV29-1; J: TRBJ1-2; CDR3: CSVEWQLGYYGYTF
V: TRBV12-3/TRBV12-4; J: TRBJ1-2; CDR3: CASSFNYGYTF
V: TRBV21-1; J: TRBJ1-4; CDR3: CASILAGTSPNEKLFF
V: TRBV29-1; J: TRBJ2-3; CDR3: CSARRDLTDTQYF
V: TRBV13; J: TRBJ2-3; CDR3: CASSARTGDTQYF
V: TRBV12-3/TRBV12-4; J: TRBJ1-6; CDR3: CASTPFPTSPLHF
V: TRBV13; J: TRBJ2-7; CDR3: CASSSGAMAYEQYF
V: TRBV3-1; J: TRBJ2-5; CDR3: CASSQLNQETQYF
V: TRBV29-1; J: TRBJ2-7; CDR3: CSVGALGGDYEQYF
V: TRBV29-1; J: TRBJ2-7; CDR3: CSATDLTYEQYF
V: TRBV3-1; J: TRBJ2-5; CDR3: CASSTGQAEETQYF
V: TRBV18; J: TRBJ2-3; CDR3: CASITGTGRTDTQYF
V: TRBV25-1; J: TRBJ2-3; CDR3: CASRTSASTDTQYF
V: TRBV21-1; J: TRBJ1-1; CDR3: CASSKAEAFF
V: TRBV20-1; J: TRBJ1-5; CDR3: CSATQGAVQPQHF
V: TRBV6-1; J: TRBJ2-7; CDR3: CASVRGVYEQYF
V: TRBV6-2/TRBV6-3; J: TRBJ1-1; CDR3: CASTTEGAWNTEAFF
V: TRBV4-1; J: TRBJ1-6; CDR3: CASSQVGLGNSPLHF
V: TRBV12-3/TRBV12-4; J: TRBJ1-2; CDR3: CASSLVPGDGYTF
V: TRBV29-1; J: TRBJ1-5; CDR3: CSVGQGASQPQHF
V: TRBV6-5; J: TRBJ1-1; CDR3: CASSYRSGMNTEAFF
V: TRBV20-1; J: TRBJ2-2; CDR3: CSARQAGGNTGELFF
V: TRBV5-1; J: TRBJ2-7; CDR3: CASSLNFYEQYF
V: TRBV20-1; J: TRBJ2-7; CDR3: CSARDRVLDEQYF
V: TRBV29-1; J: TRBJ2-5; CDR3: CSVEGRALETQYF
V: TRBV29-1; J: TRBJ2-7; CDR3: CSVDGQGVSYEQYF
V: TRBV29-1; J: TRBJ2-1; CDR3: CSVRDLYNEQFF